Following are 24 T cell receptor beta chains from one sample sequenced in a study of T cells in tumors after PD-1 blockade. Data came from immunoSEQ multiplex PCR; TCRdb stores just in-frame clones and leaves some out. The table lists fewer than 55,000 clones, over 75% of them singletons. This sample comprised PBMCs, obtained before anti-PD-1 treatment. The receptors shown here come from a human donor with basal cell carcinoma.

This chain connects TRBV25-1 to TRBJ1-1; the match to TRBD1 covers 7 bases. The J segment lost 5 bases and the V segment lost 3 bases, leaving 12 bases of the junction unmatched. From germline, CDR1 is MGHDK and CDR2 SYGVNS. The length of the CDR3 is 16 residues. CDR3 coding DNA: TGTGCCAGCAGTGACCCGGGACAGAGGGGGGGGACTGAAGCTTTCTTT. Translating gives CASSDPGQRGGTEAFF. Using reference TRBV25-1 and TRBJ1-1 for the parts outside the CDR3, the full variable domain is EADIYQTPRYLVIGTGKKITLECSQTMGHDKMYWYQQDPGMELHLIHYSYGVNSTEKGDLSSESTVSRIRTEHFPLTLESARPSHTSQYLCASSDPGQRGGTEAFFGQGTRLTVV.

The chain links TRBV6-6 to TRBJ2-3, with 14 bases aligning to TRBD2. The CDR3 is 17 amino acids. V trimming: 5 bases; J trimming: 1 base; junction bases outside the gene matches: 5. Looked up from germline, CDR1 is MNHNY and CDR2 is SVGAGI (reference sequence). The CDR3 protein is CASSPAGLAGGTDTQYF. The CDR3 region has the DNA TGTGCCAGCAGTCCAGCGGGACTAGCGGGGGGCACAGATACGCAGTATTTT.

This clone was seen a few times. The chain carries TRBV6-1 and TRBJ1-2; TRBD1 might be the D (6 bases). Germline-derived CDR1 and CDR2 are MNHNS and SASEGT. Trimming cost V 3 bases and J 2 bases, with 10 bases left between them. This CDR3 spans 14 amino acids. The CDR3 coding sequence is TGTGCCAGCAGTGACCGAGACAGGAACTATGGCTACACCTTC. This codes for CASSDRDRNYGYTF.

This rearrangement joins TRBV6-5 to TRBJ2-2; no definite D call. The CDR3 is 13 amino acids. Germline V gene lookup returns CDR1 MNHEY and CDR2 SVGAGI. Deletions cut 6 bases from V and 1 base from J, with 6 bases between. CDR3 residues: CASSPENTGELFF. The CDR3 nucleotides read TGTGCCAGCAGCCCAGAGAACACCGGGGAGCTGTTTTTT.

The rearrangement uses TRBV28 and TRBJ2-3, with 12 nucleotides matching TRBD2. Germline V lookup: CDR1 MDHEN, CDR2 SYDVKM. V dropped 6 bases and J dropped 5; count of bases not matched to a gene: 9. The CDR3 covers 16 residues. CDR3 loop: CASSGLAGGRGDTQYF. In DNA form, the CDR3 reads TGTGCCAGCAGCGGGCTAGCGGGGGGGCGAGGAGATACGCAGTATTTT.

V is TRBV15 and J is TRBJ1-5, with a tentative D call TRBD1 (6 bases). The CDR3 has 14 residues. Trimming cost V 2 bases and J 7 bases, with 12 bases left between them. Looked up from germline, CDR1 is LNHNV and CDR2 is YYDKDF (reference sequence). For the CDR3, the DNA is TGTGCCACCAGCAGAAAGAAGGGGGGACAGCCCCAGCATTTT. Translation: CATSRKKGGQPQHF.

The CDR3 loop is CASSLVRGTANTGELFF. The CDR3 region has the DNA TGTGCCAGCAGCTTAGTCAGGGGGACGGCGAACACCGGGGAGCTGTTTTTT. The chain links TRBV7-8 to TRBJ2-2; 7 bases are shared with TRBD1. Trimming at V came to 1 base and at J to 0 bases, leaving 5 bases not matched to a gene. This CDR3 spans 17 amino acids. The germline V gene encodes CDR1 SGHVS and CDR2 FQNEAQ.

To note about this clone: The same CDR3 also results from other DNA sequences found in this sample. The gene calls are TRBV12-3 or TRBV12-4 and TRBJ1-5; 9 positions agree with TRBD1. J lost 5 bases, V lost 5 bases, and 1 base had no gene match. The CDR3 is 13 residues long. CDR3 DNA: TGTGCCAGCAGTAGACAGGGGGATCAGCCCCAGCATTTT. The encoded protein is CASSRQGDQPQHF.

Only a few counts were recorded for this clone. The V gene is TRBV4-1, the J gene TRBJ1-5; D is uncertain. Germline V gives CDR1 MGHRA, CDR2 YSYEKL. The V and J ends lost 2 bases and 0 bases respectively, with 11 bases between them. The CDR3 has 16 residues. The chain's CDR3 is CASSQRADYSNQPQHF. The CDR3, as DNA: TGCGCCAGCAGCCAAAGGGCAGACTATAGCAATCAGCCCCAGCATTTT.

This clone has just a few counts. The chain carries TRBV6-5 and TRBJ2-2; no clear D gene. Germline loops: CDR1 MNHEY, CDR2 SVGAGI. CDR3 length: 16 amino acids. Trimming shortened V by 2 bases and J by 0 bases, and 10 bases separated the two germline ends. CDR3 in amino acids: CASSYKRRSNTGELFF. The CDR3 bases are TGTGCCAGCAGTTACAAGAGACGTTCGAACACCGGGGAGCTGTTTTTT.

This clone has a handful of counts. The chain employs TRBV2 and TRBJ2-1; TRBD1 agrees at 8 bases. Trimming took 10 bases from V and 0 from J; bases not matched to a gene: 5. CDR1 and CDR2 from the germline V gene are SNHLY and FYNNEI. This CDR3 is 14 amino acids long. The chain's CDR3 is CAKSGTGSYNEQFF. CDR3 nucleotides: TGTGCCAAGTCCGGGACAGGCTCCTACAATGAGCAGTTCTTC.

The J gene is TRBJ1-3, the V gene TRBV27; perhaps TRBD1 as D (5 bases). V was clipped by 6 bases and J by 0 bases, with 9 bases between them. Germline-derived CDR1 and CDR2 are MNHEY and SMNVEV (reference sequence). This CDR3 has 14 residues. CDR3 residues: CASSSDSSGNTIYF. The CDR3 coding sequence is TGTGCCAGCAGCTCCGACAGCTCTGGAAACACCATATATTTT.

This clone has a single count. The CDR3 nucleotides read TGTGCCAGTAGTATAAGTAGTCCCACACTACAGACCCAGTACTTC. Its protein product is CASSISSPTLQTQYF. This chain connects TRBV19 to TRBJ2-5; unclear D gene. V shed 2 bases and J shed 6 bases, with 16 bases lying between them. This CDR3 region has 15 residues. Germline assignment: CDR1 LNHDA and CDR2 SQIVND (reference sequence). Based on the CDR3 plus reference TRBV19 and TRBJ2-5, the full variable domain is DGGITQSPKYLFRKEGQNVTLSCEQNLNHDAMYWYRQDPGQGLRLIYYSQIVNDFQKGDIAEGYSVSREKKESFPLTVTSAQKNPTAFYLCASSISSPTLQTQYFGPGTRLLVL.

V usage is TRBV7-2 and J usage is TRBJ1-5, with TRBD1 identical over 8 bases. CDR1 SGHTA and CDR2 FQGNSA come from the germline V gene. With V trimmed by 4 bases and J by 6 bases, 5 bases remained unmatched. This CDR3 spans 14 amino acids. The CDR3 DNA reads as TGTGCCAGCAGCTCCGGACAGGGAGTTCAGCCCCAGCATTTT. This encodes CASSSGQGVQPQHF.

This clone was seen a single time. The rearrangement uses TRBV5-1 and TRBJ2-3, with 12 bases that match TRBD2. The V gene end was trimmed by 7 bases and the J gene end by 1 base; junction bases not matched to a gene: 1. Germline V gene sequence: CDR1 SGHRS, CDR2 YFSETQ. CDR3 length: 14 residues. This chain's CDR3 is CASRLAGGTDTQYF. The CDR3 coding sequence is TGCGCCAGCCGACTAGCGGGGGGCACAGATACGCAGTATTTT. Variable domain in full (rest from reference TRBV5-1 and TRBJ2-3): KAGVTQTPRYLIKTRGQQVTLSCSPISGHRSVSWYQQTPGQGLQFLFEYFSETQRNKGNFPGRFSGRQFSNSRSEMNVSTLELGDSALYLCASRLAGGTDTQYFGPGTRLTVL.

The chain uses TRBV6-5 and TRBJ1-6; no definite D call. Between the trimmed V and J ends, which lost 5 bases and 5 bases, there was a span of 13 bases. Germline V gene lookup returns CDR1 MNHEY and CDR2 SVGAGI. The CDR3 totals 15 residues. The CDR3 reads CASSLLGINNSPLHF. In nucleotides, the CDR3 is TGTGCCAGCAGTCTATTGGGGATTAATAATTCACCCCTCCACTTT.

The CDR3 reads CASSDGSGGPGDTQYF. CDR3 DNA sequence: TGTGCCAGCAGTGACGGTAGCGGGGGGCCGGGAGATACGCAGTATTTT. The rearrangement uses TRBV6-4 and TRBJ2-3, with 10 bases identical to TRBD2. CDR1 and CDR2 (germline): MRHNA, SNTAGT. The CDR3 has 16 residues. V dropped 2 bases and J dropped 5; count of bases not matched to a gene: 7.

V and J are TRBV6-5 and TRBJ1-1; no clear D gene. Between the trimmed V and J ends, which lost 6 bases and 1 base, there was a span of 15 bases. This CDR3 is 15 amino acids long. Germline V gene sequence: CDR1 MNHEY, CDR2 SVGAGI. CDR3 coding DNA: TGTGCCAGCAGACCATACAGTTTCCGGAACACTGAAGCTTTCTTT. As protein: CASRPYSFRNTEAFF.

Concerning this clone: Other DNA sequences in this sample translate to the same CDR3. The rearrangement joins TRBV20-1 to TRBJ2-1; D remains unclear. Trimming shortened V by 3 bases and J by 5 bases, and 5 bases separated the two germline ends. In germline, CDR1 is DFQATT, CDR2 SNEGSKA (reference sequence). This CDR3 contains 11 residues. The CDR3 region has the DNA TGCAGTGCTAGCCGAAACAATGAGCAGTTCTTC. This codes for CSASRNNEQFF.

CDR3 DNA sequence: TGTGCCAGCAGCTTGGCACCCACCACTGAAGCTTTCTTT. It codes for CASSLAPTTEAFF. V gene TRBV5-5 combines with J gene TRBJ1-1; D unresolved. This CDR3 region has 13 residues. Trimming removed 0 bases from V and 4 bases from J, with 7 bases in between. The V gene's germline CDR1 is SGHKS and CDR2 YYEKEE (reference sequence).

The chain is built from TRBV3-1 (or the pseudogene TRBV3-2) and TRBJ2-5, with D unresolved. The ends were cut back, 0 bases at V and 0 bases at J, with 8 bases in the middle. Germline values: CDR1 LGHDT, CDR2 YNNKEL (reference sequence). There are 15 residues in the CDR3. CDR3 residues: CASSQDLSYQETQYF. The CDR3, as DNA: TGTGCCAGCAGCCAAGATCTCAGCTACCAAGAGACCCAGTACTTC.

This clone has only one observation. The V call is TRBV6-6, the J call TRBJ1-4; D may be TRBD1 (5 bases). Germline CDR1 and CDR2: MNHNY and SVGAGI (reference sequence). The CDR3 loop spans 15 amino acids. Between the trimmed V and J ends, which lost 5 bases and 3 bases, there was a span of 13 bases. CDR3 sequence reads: CASSNYRPSNEKLFF. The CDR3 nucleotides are TGTGCCAGCAGTAACTACAGGCCGTCTAATGAAAAACTGTTTTTT.

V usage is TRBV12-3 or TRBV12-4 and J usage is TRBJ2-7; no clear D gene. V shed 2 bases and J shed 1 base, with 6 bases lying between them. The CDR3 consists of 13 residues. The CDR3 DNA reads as TGTGCCAGCAGTTTAATGTCTTCCTACGAGCAGTACTTC. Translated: CASSLMSSYEQYF.

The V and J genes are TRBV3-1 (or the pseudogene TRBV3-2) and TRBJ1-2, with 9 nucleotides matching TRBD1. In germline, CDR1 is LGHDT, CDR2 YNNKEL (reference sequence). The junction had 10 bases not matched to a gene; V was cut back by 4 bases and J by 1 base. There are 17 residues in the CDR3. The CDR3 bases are TGTGCCAGCAGCCCCGTGGGGGGACAGGGTTTTAACTATGGCTACACCTTC. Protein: CASSPVGGQGFNYGYTF.